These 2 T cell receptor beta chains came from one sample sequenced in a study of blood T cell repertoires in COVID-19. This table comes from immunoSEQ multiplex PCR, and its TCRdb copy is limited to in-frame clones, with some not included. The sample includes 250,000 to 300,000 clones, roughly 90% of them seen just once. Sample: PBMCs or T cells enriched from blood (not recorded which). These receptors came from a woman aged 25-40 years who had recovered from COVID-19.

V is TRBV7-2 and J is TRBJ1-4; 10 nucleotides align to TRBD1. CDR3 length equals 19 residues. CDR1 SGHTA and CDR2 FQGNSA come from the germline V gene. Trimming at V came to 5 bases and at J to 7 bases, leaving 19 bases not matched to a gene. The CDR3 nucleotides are TGTGCCAGCAGCGTAACCGCGGGACAGGGGTTTTGGATAATTGAAAAACTGTTTTTT. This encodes CASSVTAGQGFWIIEKLFF.

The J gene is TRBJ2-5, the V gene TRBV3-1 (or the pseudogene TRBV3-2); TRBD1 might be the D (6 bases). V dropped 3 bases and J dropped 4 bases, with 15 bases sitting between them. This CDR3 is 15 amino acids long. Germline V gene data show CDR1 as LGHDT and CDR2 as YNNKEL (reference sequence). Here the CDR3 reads CASSHVTGFGETQYF. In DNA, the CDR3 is TGTGCCAGCAGCCATGTCACAGGGTTTGGAGAGACCCAGTACTTC.